This T cell receptor (beta chain) was sequenced during a study of blood T cell repertoires in COVID-19. Study context: Both acute and convalescent COVID-19 samples were obtained from the United States, Italy and Spain. Sample material is recorded as cDNA or gDNA derived from T cells, B-cell-depleted T cells, or PBMCs.

This clone was seen a handful of times. Assay: immunoSEQ multiplex PCR; the TCRdb copy retains only in-frame clones and omits some. The sample holds fewer than 350,000 clones, 75% to 90% seen once. The V gene's germline CDR1 is SQVTM and CDR2 ANQGSEA. Between the trimmed V and J ends, which lost 4 bases and 8 bases, there was a span of 14 bases. CDR3 length: 12 amino acids. The clonotype was recovered from a man aged 40-49 years with acute or convalescent COVID-19. This chain uses TRBV29-1 with TRBJ1-2; D might be TRBD1 (6 bases). Sequenced: peripheral blood. CDR3 nucleotide sequence: TGCAGCGTTGGTGGACGGCAGGGGGGCTACACCTTC. It specifies CSVGGRQGGYTF.